Presented here are 15 T cell receptor beta chains from one specimen sequenced in a study of CD8 T cells in Susac syndrome. Random hexamers were used to reverse transcribe the RNA input (roughly 0.5 to 1 ug). A single record per CDR3 protein comes from TCRdb applying MiXCR to the immunoSEQ multiplex PCR reads. The data contain approximately 130,000 distinct CDR3 sequences, around 91% of them singletons. The specimen sequenced was CD8+ T cells from PBMCs. These receptors originate from a human donor with multiple sclerosis.

The rearrangement joins TRBV7-9 to TRBJ2-2, with D possibly being TRBD1 or TRBD2 (5 bases each). Germline lookup yields CDR1 SEHNR and CDR2 FQNEAQ (reference sequence). The germline V and J ends were trimmed by 8 bases and 7 bases, with 14 bases remaining between them. The CDR3 loop spans 13 amino acids. This CDR3 is CASQGERIGELFF. The CDR3 DNA is TGTGCCAGCCAGGGAGAGAGGATCGGGGAGCTGTTTTTT.

The chain recombines TRBV25-1 with TRBJ2-7; D is unresolved. The V gene's germline CDR1 is MGHDK and CDR2 SYGVNS. The CDR3 spans 12 residues. Trimming removed 0 bases at V and 6 bases at J, with 6 bases between. The CDR3 DNA is TGTGCCAGCAGTGAATACGGCCGCGAGCAGTACTTC. Translation gives CASSEYGREQYF.

V and J are TRBV2 and TRBJ2-7; D not resolved. Germline V gene data show CDR1 as SNHLY and CDR2 as FYNNEI. The CDR3 is 10 amino acids. The ends were cut back, 4 bases at V and 6 bases at J, with 4 bases in the middle. The CDR3 sequence: CASSAFEQYF. The DNA for the CDR3 is TGTGCCAGCAGTGCTTTCGAGCAGTACTTC. Using reference TRBV2 and TRBJ2-7 for the parts outside the CDR3, the full variable domain is EPEVTQTPSHQVTQMGQEVILRCVPISNHLYFYWYRQILGQKVEFLVSFYNNEISEKSEIFDDQFSVERPDGSNFTLKIRSTKLEDSAMYFCASSAFEQYFGPGTRLTVT.

Regarding this clonotype: The junction departs from germline at one end; a sequencing error may be responsible. This chain links TRBV10-2 with TRBJ2-6; D call uncertain. Looked up from germline, CDR1 is WSHSY and CDR2 is SAAADI. The CDR3 loop spans 16 amino acids. In DNA form, the CDR3 reads TGCGCCGGCAGTGAGGAGCCTCTGGGGGGGGCCAACGTCCTGACTTTC. This gives the protein CAGSEEPLGGANVLTF.

V and J are TRBV27 and TRBJ2-3; no clear D. Looked up from germline, CDR1 is MNHEY and CDR2 is SMNVEV (reference sequence). V was shortened by 6 bases and J by 1 base, with 8 bases between the two germline ends. The CDR3 is made up of 13 amino acids. The CDR3 DNA reads as TGTGCCAGCAGACGCGGTCGCACAGATACGCAGTATTTT. Translation gives CASRRGRTDTQYF.

J is TRBJ1-1 and V is TRBV4-1; no firm D call. Looked up from germline, CDR1 is MGHRA and CDR2 is YSYEKL. V dropped 7 bases and J dropped 1 base, with 16 bases sitting between them. CDR3 length: 15 amino acids. CDR3 bases: TGCGCCAGCACCAACATACAACACCAGAACACTGAAGCTTTCTTT. Protein: CASTNIQHQNTEAFF.

This clonotype was detected once. The chain uses TRBV19 and TRBJ2-2; D tentatively reads TRBD1 or TRBD2 (5 bases each). The germline V gene has CDR1 LNHDA and CDR2 SQIVND (reference sequence). CDR3 size: 13 residues. Trimming took 11 bases from V and 2 from J, leaving 12 bases between them. The CDR3 DNA sequence: TGTGCCGGTTCCGGGACCAACACCGGGGAGCTGTTTTTT. Its translation: CAGSGTNTGELFF.

The chain carries TRBV7-9 and TRBJ2-1; 7 bases agree with TRBD2. The CDR3 has 15 residues. V lost 3 bases to trimming and J lost 4 bases; unmatched junction nucleotides: 6. Germline assignment: CDR1 SEHNR and CDR2 FQNEAQ (reference sequence). This CDR3 is CASSLVAGVYNEQFF. The CDR3 bases are TGTGCCAGCAGCTTGGTGGCGGGGGTTTACAATGAGCAGTTCTTC.

This sequence joins TRBV29-1 and TRBJ2-1; D may be TRBD2 (5 bases). Trimming removed 5 bases at V and 1 base at J, with 9 bases between. Germline values: CDR1 SQVTM, CDR2 ANQGSEA. This CDR3 comprises 13 residues. As DNA, the CDR3 is TGCAGCGTTAGCGGAGGATCCTACAATGAGCAGTTCTTC. It yields the protein CSVSGGSYNEQFF.

This clonotype was found once. This chain links TRBV4-3 with TRBJ2-5, with D uncertain. The CDR3 contains 14 residues. Trimming took off 4 bases at V and 0 bases at J, with 9 bases between the two ends. CDR1 and CDR2 from the germline V gene are LGHNA and YSLEER. CDR3 in amino acids: CASSPARNQETQYF. CDR3 sequence (DNA): TGCGCCAGCAGCCCCGCTAGGAACCAAGAGACCCAGTACTTC.

V and J are TRBV25-1 and TRBJ2-5; weak D call: TRBD2 (5 bases). V was pared by 7 bases and J by 7 bases, with 16 bases between. Per germline, CDR1 MGHDK and CDR2 SYGVNS. The CDR3 loop spans 13 amino acids. Written as DNA, the CDR3 is TGTGCCAGCATCCAAGGACTTCGGGGGACCCAGTACTTC. Protein product: CASIQGLRGTQYF.

This clonotype was counted a few times. The chain has TRBV27 and TRBJ2-5, with no clear D. The CDR3 extends over 13 amino acids. V shed 2 bases and J shed 3 bases, with 7 bases lying between them. Per the germline V gene, CDR1 is MNHEY and CDR2 is SMNVEV (reference sequence). CDR3 sequence (DNA): TGTGCCAGCAGTTTAGATGGTGAAGAGACCCAGTACTTC. Translation gives CASSLDGEETQYF.

The chain recombines TRBV29-1 with TRBJ2-3, with 9 bases lining up with TRBD2. The germline gives CDR1 SQVTM, CDR2 ANQGSEA. J was trimmed by 4 bases and V by 4 bases; bases with no gene match: 9. The CDR3 is 15 amino acids. The CDR3 nucleotides are TGCAGCGTTGTAGGGGTAGCGGGAGCTGCAGATACGCAGTATTTT. Translated: CSVVGVAGAADTQYF.

This chain uses TRBV24-1 with TRBJ2-1, with D unresolved. V was clipped by 3 bases and J by 3 bases, with 5 bases between them. CDR1 KGHDR and CDR2 SFDVKD come from the germline V gene. The CDR3 is 13 amino acids. CDR3 loop: CATSDQFYNEQFF. DNA for the CDR3: TGTGCCACCAGTGATCAGTTCTACAATGAGCAGTTCTTC.

CDR3 sequence: CASTHDGLTANTGELFF. CDR3 in DNA: TGTGCCAGCACCCACGATGGGCTCACCGCGAACACCGGGGAGCTGTTTTTT. The V call is TRBV6-1, the J call TRBJ2-2; no definite D call. The CDR3 spans 17 residues. CDR1 is MNHNS, CDR2 SASEGT, per germline. The V gene lost 7 bases and the J gene lost 0 bases, with 18 bases spanning the gap.